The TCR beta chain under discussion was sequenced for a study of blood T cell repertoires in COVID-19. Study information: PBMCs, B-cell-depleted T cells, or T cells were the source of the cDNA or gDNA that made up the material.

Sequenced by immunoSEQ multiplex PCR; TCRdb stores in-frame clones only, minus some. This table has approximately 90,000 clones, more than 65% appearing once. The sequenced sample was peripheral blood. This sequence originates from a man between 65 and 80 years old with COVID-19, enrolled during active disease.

The CDR3 region has the DNA TGTGCCAGCAGCTTAGATCAGGGTCGAGGATCTGACGGCTACACCTTC. Translated: CASSLDQGRGSDGYTF. The chain has TRBV7-2 and TRBJ1-2; possibly TRBD1 for D (5 bases). CDR3 length: 16 amino acids. V lost 1 base and J 8 bases, leaving 20 bases between the germline ends. Germline CDR1 is SGHTA and CDR2 is FQGNSA.